The TCR beta chain under discussion was sequenced for a study of radiotherapy plus CTLA-4 blockade in lung cancer. There are 14 residues in the CDR3. Trimming took 3 bases from V and 1 from J; bases not matched to a gene: 5. Germline V CDR1 and CDR2: SQVTM, ANQGSEA. This table comes from immunoSEQ multiplex PCR, and its TCRdb copy is limited to in-frame clones, with some not included. The data show about 40,000 clones, around 86% seen once. This clone came up a few times. Sample: peripheral blood, taken from a patient treated with radiotherapy plus ipilimumab. This clonotype was sampled from a human donor with non-small cell lung cancer whose response to radiotherapy plus ipilimumab could not be evaluated. The chain links TRBV29-1 to TRBJ1-2, with TRBD1 matching over 7 bases. The CDR3 reads CSVEDRHNNYGYTF. The CDR3 region has the DNA TGCAGCGTTGAGGACAGGCATAATAACTATGGCTACACCTTC.